This TCR beta chain was obtained from a study of blood T cell repertoires in COVID-19. Study-level information: The origin of the acute and convalescent COVID-19 samples was the United States, Italy and Spain.

Sequenced by immunoSEQ multiplex PCR; TCRdb stores in-frame clones only, minus some. The sample records 200,000 to 250,000 clones, about 83% being singletons. This clone was found once. The receptor was isolated from a man aged 25-45 years who had recovered from COVID-19. The specimen was peripheral blood.

CDR3 in DNA: TGTGCCAGCACCCTAGCGGGGGGGCCAGATACGCAGTATTTT. It encodes CASTLAGGPDTQYF. The J gene is TRBJ2-3, the V gene TRBV6-5; 12 bases agree with TRBD2. Germline V gene data show CDR1 as MNHEY and CDR2 as SVGAGI. V gave up 7 bases and J gave up 4 bases; unmatched junction bases: 3. The CDR3 has 14 residues.